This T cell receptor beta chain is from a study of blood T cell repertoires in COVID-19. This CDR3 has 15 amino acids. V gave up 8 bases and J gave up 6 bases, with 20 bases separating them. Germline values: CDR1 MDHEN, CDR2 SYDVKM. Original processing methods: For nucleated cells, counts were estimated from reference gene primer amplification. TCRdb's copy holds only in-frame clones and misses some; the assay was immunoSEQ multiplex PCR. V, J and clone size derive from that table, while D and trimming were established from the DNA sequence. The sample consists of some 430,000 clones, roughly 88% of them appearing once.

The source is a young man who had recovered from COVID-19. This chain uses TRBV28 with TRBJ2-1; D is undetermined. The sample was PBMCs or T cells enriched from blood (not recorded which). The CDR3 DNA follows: TGTGCCAGCCGTGATAGACAACCCAATGGCAATGAGCAGTTCTTC. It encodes CASRDRQPNGNEQFF.